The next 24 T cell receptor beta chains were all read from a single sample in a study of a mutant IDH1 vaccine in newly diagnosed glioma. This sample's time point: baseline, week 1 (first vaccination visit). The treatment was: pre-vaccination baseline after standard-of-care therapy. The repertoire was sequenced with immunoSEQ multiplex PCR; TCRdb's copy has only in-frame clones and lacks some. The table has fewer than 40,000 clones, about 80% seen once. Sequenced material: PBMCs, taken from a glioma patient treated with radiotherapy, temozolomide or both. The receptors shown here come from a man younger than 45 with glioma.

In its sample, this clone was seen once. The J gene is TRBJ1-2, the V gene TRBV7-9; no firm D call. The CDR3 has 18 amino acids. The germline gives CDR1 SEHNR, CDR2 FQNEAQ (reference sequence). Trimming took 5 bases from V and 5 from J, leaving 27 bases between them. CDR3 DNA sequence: TGTGCCAGCAGCCCGGCTCCACGGGATACCAAACATTCGTATGGCTACACCTTC. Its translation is CASSPAPRDTKHSYGYTF.

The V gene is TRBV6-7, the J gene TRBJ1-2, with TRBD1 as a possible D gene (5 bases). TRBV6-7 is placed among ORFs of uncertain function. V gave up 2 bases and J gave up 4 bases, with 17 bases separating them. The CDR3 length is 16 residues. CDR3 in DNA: TGTGCCAGCAGTTACATAGCGAGACAGTCTTCCTATGGCTACACCTTC. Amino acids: CASSYIARQSSYGYTF.

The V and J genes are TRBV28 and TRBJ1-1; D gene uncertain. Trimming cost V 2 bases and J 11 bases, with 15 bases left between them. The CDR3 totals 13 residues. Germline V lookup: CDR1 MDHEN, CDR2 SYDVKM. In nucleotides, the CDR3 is TGTGCCAGCAGTTTAACGGAGTGGGCATCCGCTTTCTTT. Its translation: CASSLTEWASAFF.

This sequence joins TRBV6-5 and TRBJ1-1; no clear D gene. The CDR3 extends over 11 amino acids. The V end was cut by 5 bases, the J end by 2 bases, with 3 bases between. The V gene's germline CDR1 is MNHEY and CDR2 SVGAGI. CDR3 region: CASSRNTEAFF. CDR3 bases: TGTGCCAGCAGTCGCAACACTGAAGCTTTCTTT.

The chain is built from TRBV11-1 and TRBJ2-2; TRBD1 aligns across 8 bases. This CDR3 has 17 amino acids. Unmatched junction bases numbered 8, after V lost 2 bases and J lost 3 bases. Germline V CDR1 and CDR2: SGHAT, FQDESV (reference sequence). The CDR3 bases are TGTGCCAGCAGCTTATCCCTTGCAGGGGGCGACACCGGGGAGCTGTTTTTT. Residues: CASSLSLAGGDTGELFF.

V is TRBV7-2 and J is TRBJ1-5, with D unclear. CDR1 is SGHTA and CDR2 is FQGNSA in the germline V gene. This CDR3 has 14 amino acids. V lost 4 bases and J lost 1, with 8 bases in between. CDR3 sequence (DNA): TGTGCCAGCAGCTACGGACGGAGCAATCAGCCCCAGCATTTT. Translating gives CASSYGRSNQPQHF.

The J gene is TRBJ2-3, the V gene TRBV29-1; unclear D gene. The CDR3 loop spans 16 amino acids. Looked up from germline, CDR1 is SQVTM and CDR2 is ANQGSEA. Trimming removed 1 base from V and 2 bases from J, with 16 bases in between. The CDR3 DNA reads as TGCAGCGTTGAAGGGGTCGGTGGGTTGGCCACAGATACGCAGTATTTT. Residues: CSVEGVGGLATDTQYF.

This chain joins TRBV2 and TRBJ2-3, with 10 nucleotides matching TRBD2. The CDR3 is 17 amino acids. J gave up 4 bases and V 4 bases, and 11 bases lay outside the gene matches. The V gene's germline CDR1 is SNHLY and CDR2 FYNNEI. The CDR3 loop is CASSGLSSGRIPDTQYF. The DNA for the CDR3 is TGTGCCAGCAGTGGGCTTTCTAGCGGGAGAATCCCAGATACGCAGTATTTT.

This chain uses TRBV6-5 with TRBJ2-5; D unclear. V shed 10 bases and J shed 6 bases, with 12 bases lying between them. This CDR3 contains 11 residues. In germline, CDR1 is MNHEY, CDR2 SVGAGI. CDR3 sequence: CATLGGQTQYF. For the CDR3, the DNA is TGTGCCACCCTCGGTGGGCAGACCCAGTACTTC.

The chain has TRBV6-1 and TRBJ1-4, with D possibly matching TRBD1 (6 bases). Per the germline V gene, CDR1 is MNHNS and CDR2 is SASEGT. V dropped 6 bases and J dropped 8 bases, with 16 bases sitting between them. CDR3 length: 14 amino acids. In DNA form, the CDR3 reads TGTGCCAGCAGCCAAAGGGGGTCTTTAGAAAAACTGTTTTTT. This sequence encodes CASSQRGSLEKLFF.

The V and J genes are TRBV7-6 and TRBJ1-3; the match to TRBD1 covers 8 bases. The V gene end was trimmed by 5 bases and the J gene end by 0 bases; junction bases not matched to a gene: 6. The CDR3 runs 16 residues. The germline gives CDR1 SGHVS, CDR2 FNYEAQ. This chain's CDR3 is CASSRPQGVSGNTIYF. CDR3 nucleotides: TGTGCCAGCAGCCGCCCACAGGGGGTCTCTGGAAACACCATATATTTT.

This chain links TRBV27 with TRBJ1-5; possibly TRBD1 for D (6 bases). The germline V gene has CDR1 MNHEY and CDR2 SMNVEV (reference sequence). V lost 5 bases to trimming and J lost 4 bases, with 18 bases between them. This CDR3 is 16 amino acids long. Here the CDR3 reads CASSLRGGHPNQPQHF. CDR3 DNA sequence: TGTGCCAGCAGTCTCCGTGGGGGGCACCCGAATCAGCCCCAGCATTTT.

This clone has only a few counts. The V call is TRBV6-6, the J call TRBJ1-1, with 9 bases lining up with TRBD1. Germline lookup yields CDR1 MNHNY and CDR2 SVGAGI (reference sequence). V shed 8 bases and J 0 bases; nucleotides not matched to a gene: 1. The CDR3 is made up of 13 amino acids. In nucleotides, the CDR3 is TGTGCCAGCGGACAGGGGATGAACACTGAAGCTTTCTTT. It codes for CASGQGMNTEAFF.

The CDR3 nucleotides are TGTGCCAGCAGCTTGGTGGGCCAGATGAATTCACCCCTCCACTTT. Encoded protein: CASSLVGQMNSPLHF. The chain couples TRBV5-6 to TRBJ1-6, with D hard to call. CDR3 length: 15 residues. Germline-derived CDR1 and CDR2 are SGHDT and YYEEEE. V was clipped by 0 bases and J by 7 bases, with 11 bases between them.

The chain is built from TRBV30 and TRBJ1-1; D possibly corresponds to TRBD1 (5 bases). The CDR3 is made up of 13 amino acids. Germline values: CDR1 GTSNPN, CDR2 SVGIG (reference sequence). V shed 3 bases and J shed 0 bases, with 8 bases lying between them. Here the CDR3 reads CAWRQVMNTEAFF. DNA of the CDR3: TGTGCCTGGAGACAGGTGATGAACACTGAAGCTTTCTTT.

CDR3 loop: CTSSQEVSGAADTQYF. For the CDR3, the DNA is TGCACCAGCAGCCAAGAAGTTAGCGGGGCCGCAGATACGCAGTATTTT. The rearrangement joins TRBV1 to TRBJ2-3; the D segment call TRBD2 is taken from the table without a DNA check. TRBV1 is listed as a pseudogene. The CDR3 is made up of 16 amino acids.

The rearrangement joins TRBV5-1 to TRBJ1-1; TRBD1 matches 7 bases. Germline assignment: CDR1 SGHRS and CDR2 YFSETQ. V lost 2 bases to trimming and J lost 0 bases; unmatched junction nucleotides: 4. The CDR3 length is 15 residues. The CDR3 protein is CASSFPGTVNTEAFF. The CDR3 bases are TGCGCCAGCAGCTTCCCCGGGACAGTGAACACTGAAGCTTTCTTT.

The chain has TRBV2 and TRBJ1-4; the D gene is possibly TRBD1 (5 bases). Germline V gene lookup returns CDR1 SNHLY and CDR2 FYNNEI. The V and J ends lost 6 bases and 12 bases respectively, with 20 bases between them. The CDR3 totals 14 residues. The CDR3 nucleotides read TGTGCCAGCAGACATCAGGGACCGTGGTGGGAACTGTTTTTT. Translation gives CASRHQGPWWELFF. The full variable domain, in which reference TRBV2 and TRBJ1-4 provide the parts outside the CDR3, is EPEVTQTPSHQVTQMGQEVILRCVPISNHLYFYWYRQILGQKVEFLVSFYNNEISEKSEIFDDQFSVERPDGSNFTLKIRSTKLEDSAMYFCASRHQGPWWELFFGSGTQLSVL.

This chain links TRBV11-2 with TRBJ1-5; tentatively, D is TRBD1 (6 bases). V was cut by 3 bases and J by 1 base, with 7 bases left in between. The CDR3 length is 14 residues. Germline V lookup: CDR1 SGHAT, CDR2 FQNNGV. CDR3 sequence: CASSFGQSNQPQHF. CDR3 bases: TGTGCCAGCAGCTTCGGACAGAGCAATCAGCCCCAGCATTTT.

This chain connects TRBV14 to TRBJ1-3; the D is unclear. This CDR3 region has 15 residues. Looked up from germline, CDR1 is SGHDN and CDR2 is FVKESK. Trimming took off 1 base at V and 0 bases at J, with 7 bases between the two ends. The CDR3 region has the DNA TGTGCCAGCAGCCAAGGACGGACCTCTGGAAACACCATATATTTT. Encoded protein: CASSQGRTSGNTIYF.

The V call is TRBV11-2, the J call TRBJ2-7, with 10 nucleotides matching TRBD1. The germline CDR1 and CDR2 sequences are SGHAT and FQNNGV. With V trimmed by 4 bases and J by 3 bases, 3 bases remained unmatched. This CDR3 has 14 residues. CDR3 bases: TGTGCCAGCAGCTCCGGGACAGGGGTCTACGAGCAGTACTTC. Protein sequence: CASSSGTGVYEQYF.

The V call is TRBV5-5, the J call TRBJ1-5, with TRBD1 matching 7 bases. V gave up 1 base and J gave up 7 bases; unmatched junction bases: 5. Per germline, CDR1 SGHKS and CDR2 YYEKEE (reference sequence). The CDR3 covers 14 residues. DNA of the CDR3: TGTGCCAGCAGCTTGTGGCAGGGGGACCAGCCCCAGCATTTT. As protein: CASSLWQGDQPQHF.

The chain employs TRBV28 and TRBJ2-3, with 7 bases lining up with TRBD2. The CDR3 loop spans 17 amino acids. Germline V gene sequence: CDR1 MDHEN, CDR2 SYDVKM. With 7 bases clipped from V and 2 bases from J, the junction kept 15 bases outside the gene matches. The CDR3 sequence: CASTVGGRQEYTDTQYF. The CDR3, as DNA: TGTGCCAGCACCGTCGGGGGGAGGCAAGAATACACAGATACGCAGTATTTT.

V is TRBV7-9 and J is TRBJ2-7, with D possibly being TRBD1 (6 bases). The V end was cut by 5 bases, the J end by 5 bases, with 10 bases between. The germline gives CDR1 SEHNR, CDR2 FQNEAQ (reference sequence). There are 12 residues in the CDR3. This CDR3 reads CASSHNRDEQYF. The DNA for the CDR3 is TGTGCCAGCAGCCATAACAGGGACGAGCAGTACTTC.